The 31 T cell receptor beta chains below come from one sample, sequenced in a study of glioma-infiltrating T cells. Amplification of TCR alpha and beta CDR3 regions from RNA used iRepertoire nested multiplex PCR. TCRdb called the multiplex PCR reads again in MiXCR, with one record for every CDR3 protein. The top ten clones hold around 5.2% of a sample with 150,000 to 200,000 distinct CDR3 sequences, approximately 40% of them seen once. The material sequenced was glioma tissue, nonneoplastic brain tissue, or PBMCs (not recorded which). The receptors stem from a human donor with low-grade glioma or glioblastoma, undergoing nonglioma brain surgery, or in good health (not recorded which).

In regard to this clonotype: This sequence may be a read error, since a much larger clone differs from it by one base. The rearrangement links TRBV24-1 to TRBJ1-1; D is unclear. The ends were cut back, 4 bases at V and 3 bases at J, with 5 bases in the middle. This CDR3 has 12 residues. Germline CDR1 reads KGHDR; CDR2 reads SFDVKD. The CDR3 is CATSDSDTEAFF. The CDR3 bases are TGTGCCACCAGTGACTCCGACACTGAAGCTTTCTTT.

This clonotype has a handful of counts. A clone one base away is much larger, so this may be a read error. The chain combines TRBV7-2 with TRBJ2-1, with 10 bases identical to TRBD2. After removal of 6 bases from V and 5 bases from J, the junction contained 7 bases not matched to a gene. CDR1 and CDR2 from the germline V gene are SGHTA and FQGNSA. The CDR3 spans 15 residues. Written as DNA, the CDR3 is TGTGCCAGCAGACTGAGGACTAGCGGAAACAATGAGCAGTTCTTC. Translated, it gives CASRLRTSGNNEQFF.

This clonotype was counted ten times or more. This rearrangement joins TRBV7-2 to TRBJ2-7; D gene unclear. The CDR3 runs 12 residues. Trimming took 3 bases from V and 3 from J, leaving 6 bases between them. Looked up from germline, CDR1 is SGHTA and CDR2 is FQGNSA. CDR3 loop: CASSLDNYEQYF. Here the CDR3 DNA reads TGTGCCAGCAGCTTGGATAACTACGAGCAGTACTTC.

The V and J genes are TRBV7-9 and TRBJ1-2, with unresolved D. Germline V gives CDR1 SEHNR, CDR2 FQNEAQ (reference sequence). The CDR3 runs 15 residues. V gave up 6 bases and J gave up 7 bases, with 21 bases separating them. The CDR3 protein is CASSISPDDPRGYTF. The DNA of the CDR3 is TGTGCCAGCAGTATATCCCCGGACGACCCTCGTGGCTACACCTTC.

As to this clonotype: A junction boundary mismatches the germline segment, possibly from a read error. The rearrangement links TRBV7-2 to TRBJ2-3; 11 nucleotides match TRBD2. The length of the CDR3 is 15 residues. Per the germline V gene, CDR1 is SGHTA and CDR2 is FQGNSA. CDR3 sequence (DNA): TGTGCCAGCAGCTTTAGCGGGAGGGGCACAGACACGCAGTATTTT. This codes for CASSFSGRGTDTQYF. Supplemented by reference TRBV7-2 and TRBJ2-3, the full variable domain reads GAGVSQSPSNKVTEKGKDVELRCDPISGHTALYWYRQSLGQGLEFLIYFQGNSAPDKSGLPSDRFSAERTGGSVSTLTIQRTQQEDSAVYLCASSFSGRGTDTQYFGPGTRLTVL.

This clonotype was counted ten times or more. The chain combines TRBV10-3 with TRBJ1-5, with D unclear. The germline gives CDR1 ENHRY, CDR2 SYGVKD. The CDR3 length is 13 residues. Trimming shortened V by 3 bases and J by 1 base, and 4 bases separated the two germline ends. This CDR3 reads CAISDHSNQPQHF. The CDR3 bases are TGTGCCATCAGTGATCACAGCAATCAGCCCCAGCATTTT.

This clonotype was observed many times. V and J are TRBV4-2 and TRBJ2-3, with D hard to call. This CDR3 comprises 11 residues. V was shortened by 1 base and J by 6 bases, with 2 bases between the two germline ends. From germline, CDR1 is LGHNA and CDR2 YNFKEQ. CDR3 nucleotides: TGTGCCAGCAGCCAAGTTGATACGCAGTATTTT. Protein sequence: CASSQVDTQYF.

Remarks on this clonotype: This sequence may be a read error, since a much larger clone differs from it by one base. The chain combines TRBV28 with TRBJ2-7, with TRBD2 as a possible D gene (5 bases). The CDR3 length is 15 residues. CDR1 is MDHEN, CDR2 SYDVKM, per germline. V was clipped by 3 bases and J by 3 bases, with 15 bases between them. Here the CDR3 DNA reads TGTGCCAGCAGTTTCGGAGGCGCCAATCACTACGAGCAGTACTTC. Translating it yields CASSFGGANHYEQYF.

The chain joins TRBV29-1 to TRBJ2-1; D remains ambiguous. Trimming stripped 7 bases from V and 0 bases from J, with 13 bases between. This CDR3 region has 14 residues. Germline CDR1 is SQVTM and CDR2 is ANQGSEA. The CDR3 DNA reads as TGCAGCGCACAGACATGGAGCTCCTACAATGAGCAGTTCTTC. Translation gives CSAQTWSSYNEQFF.

Only a few counts were recorded for this clonotype. This chain uses TRBV11-1 with TRBJ2-1; D remains ambiguous. Trimming cost V 5 bases and J 0 bases, with 8 bases left between them. Germline V gene sequence: CDR1 SGHAT, CDR2 FQDESV (reference sequence). The CDR3 has 14 residues. This chain's CDR3 is CASSPVSSYNEQFF. In DNA, the CDR3 is TGTGCCAGCAGCCCCGTCAGCTCCTACAATGAGCAGTTCTTC.

The table lists this clonotype with many counts. This chain's CDR3 is CSARQGTGGYTF. The CDR3 DNA is TGCAGTGCGAGACAGGGGACGGGCGGCTACACCTTC. The chain combines TRBV20-1 with TRBJ1-2; 8 bases fit TRBD1. CDR3 length equals 12 residues. The V gene end was trimmed by 6 bases and the J gene end by 8 bases; junction bases not matched to a gene: 8. Germline-derived CDR1 and CDR2 are DFQATT and SNEGSKA (reference sequence).

Of note for this clonotype: A much more abundant neighbour one base away suggests this may be a read error. The chain uses TRBV6-2 or TRBV6-3 and TRBJ1-1; 7 bases fit TRBD1. The V gene's germline CDR1 is MNHEY and CDR2 SVGEGT. J gave up 5 bases and V 4 bases, and 10 bases lay outside the gene matches. The CDR3 loop spans 15 amino acids. In nucleotides, the CDR3 is TGTGCCAGCAGTTCAACGGGACAGACGAAAACTGAAGCTTTCTTT. It translates to CASSSTGQTKTEAFF.

With regard to this clonotype: Since a much larger clone is just one base distant, this may be a read error. V and J are TRBV7-9 and TRBJ2-5; possible D gene TRBD2, 6 bases. CDR3 size: 13 residues. Germline lookup yields CDR1 SEHNR and CDR2 FQNEAQ (reference sequence). CDR3 in amino acids: CASSLGGGETQHF. The CDR3 nucleotides are TGTGCCAGCAGCTTGGGAGGTGGAGAGACCCAGCACTTC. Drawing the rest from reference TRBV7-9 and TRBJ2-5, the complete variable domain is DTGVSQNPRHKITKRGQNVTFRCDPISEHNRLYWYRQTLGQGPEFLTYFQNEAQLEKSRLLSDRFSAERPKGSFSTLEIQRTEQGDSAMYLCASSLGGGETQHFGPGTRLLVL.

This clonotype appeared a few times. This may arise from a read error, as a much more abundant clone is one base away. The chain recombines TRBV20-1 with TRBJ2-3; D is unclear. The CDR3 is 12 amino acids. Trimming stripped 4 bases from V and 0 bases from J, with 5 bases between. Germline lookup yields CDR1 DFQATT and CDR2 SNEGSKA (reference sequence). The CDR3: CSAIKSTDTQYF. Written as DNA, the CDR3 is TGCAGTGCTATAAAGAGCACAGATACGCAGTATTTT.

This clonotype came up many times. The rearrangement joins TRBV6-2 or TRBV6-3 to TRBJ2-3, with no clear D. V gave up 1 base and J gave up 4 bases, with 12 bases separating them. The CDR3 is 15 residues long. Germline values: CDR1 MNHEY, CDR2 SVGEGT. This CDR3 is CASSYFLAAADTQYF. Here the CDR3 DNA reads TGTGCCAGCAGTTACTTTCTGGCTGCCGCAGATACGCAGTATTTT.

The chain couples TRBV27 to TRBJ2-7; 11 bases match TRBD2. Trimming at V came to 1 base and at J to 6 bases, leaving 5 bases not matched to a gene. Germline values: CDR1 MNHEY, CDR2 SMNVEV (reference sequence). The CDR3 extends over 15 amino acids. The CDR3 DNA follows: TGTGCCAGCAGTTTATTGGCTAGCGGGAGGACCGAGCAGTACTTC. Protein product: CASSLLASGRTEQYF.

In this sample, this clonotype turned up once. This chain links TRBV28 with TRBJ2-3, with D tentatively TRBD1 (5 bases). The CDR3 has 15 amino acids. V was cut by 3 bases and J by 4 bases, with 14 bases left in between. The germline CDR1 and CDR2 sequences are MDHEN and SYDVKM. In DNA form, the CDR3 reads TGTGCCAGCAGTTTTAGTCAGGGCGGCGCAGATACGCAGTATTTT. It codes for CASSFSQGGADTQYF.

The chain links TRBV5-4 to TRBJ2-1, with 7 bases aligning to TRBD2. In germline, CDR1 is SGHNT, CDR2 YYREEE (reference sequence). The CDR3 is 19 residues long. The V segment lost 0 bases and the J segment 0 bases; nucleotides outside the gene matches: 12. CDR3 DNA: TGTGCCAGCAGCTTGGTTCGACAGCGGGAAATCGACTCCTACAATGAGCAGTTCTTC. This sequence encodes CASSLVRQREIDSYNEQFF.

This clonotype came up many times. This chain connects TRBV28 to TRBJ2-7; TRBD2 might be the D (6 bases). The ends were cut back, 2 bases at V and 7 bases at J, with 24 bases in the middle. Germline CDR1 reads MDHEN; CDR2 reads SYDVKM. CDR3 length: 17 residues. This CDR3 reads CASSLGTWFVSGFEQYF. The CDR3 DNA follows: TGTGCCAGCAGTTTAGGGACTTGGTTTGTTAGCGGATTTGAGCAGTACTTC.

As to this clonotype: A much larger clonotype is one base distant, so this may be a read error. This sequence joins TRBV6-6 and TRBJ2-3; 7 bases map to TRBD2. This CDR3 region has 16 residues. V gave up 10 bases and J gave up 6 bases; unmatched junction bases: 19. The germline V gene encodes CDR1 MNHNY and CDR2 SVGAGI (reference sequence). CDR3 bases: TGTGCCATCAGCAAGACTAGCAGGATTACCCCTGATACGCAGTATTTT. This sequence encodes CAISKTSRITPDTQYF.

This clonotype was seen many times. The rearrangement uses TRBV6-4 and TRBJ1-1; no clear D gene. The CDR3 has 13 amino acids. Germline assignment: CDR1 MRHNA and CDR2 SNTAGT. V was pared by 1 base and J by 4 bases, with 7 bases between. The CDR3 loop reads CASSDLEGTEAFF. The CDR3, as DNA: TGTGCCAGCAGTGACTTAGAAGGCACTGAAGCTTTCTTT.

The table lists this clonotype with a few counts. This may be a read error, as it is one base from a much larger clone. The V call is TRBV20-1, the J call TRBJ2-5, with 8 positions matching TRBD2. Trimming took 5 bases from V and 7 from J; bases not matched to a gene: 9. Germline V gene sequence: CDR1 DFQATT, CDR2 SNEGSKA (reference sequence). The length of the CDR3 is 13 residues. CDR3 protein: CSAESGSEGTQYF. For the CDR3, the DNA is TGCAGTGCTGAGAGCGGGAGTGAAGGGACCCAGTACTTC.

Notes on this clonotype: A much larger clone is a single base away; this may be a read error. This rearrangement joins TRBV10-3 to TRBJ2-7; D assignment may be TRBD1 or TRBD2 (5 bases each). The CDR3 extends over 13 amino acids. The germline V gene encodes CDR1 ENHRY and CDR2 SYGVKD. Trimming stripped 4 bases from V and 6 bases from J, with 13 bases between. The CDR3 region has the DNA TGTGCCATCAGTGGGACATCGGGATCCGAGCAGTACGTC. It yields the protein CAISGTSGSEQYV.

This clonotype was counted once. The V call is TRBV27, the J call TRBJ1-1; D uncertain. The CDR3 has 14 residues. Germline V lookup: CDR1 MNHEY, CDR2 SMNVEV (reference sequence). Trimming left V 5 bases short and J 4 bases short, with 14 bases between. CDR3 in DNA: TGTGCCAGCAGTACTTATCAAACAACCACTGAAGCTTTCTTT. Encoded protein: CASSTYQTTTEAFF.

The chain links TRBV2 to TRBJ2-2; D is possibly TRBD1 (5 bases). The CDR3 consists of 13 residues. The V end was cut by 7 bases, the J end by 8 bases, with 14 bases between. Germline loops: CDR1 SNHLY, CDR2 FYNNEI. The CDR3 is CASNKGPEGELFF. The CDR3 nucleotides read TGTGCCAGCAACAAGGGGCCGGAAGGGGAGCTGTTTTTT.

In its sample, this clonotype was seen many times. CDR3 sequence reads: CASSSDPSGYLQETQYF. The CDR3 nucleotides are TGTGCCAGCAGTTCCGATCCTAGCGGGTATCTTCAAGAGACCCAGTACTTC. The chain combines TRBV6-1 with TRBJ2-5, with 8 bases that match TRBD2. V lost 5 bases, J lost 2 bases, and 13 bases stayed unmatched. CDR1 is MNHNS, CDR2 SASEGT, per germline. The CDR3 is 17 amino acids.

To note about this clonotype: A clone one base away is much larger, so this may be a read error. This rearrangement joins TRBV4-1 to TRBJ1-1; no reliable D call. The CDR3 extends over 13 amino acids. Germline loops: CDR1 MGHRA, CDR2 YSYEKL. The ends were cut back, 4 bases at V and 5 bases at J, with 11 bases in the middle. DNA of the CDR3: TGCGCCAGCAGCCCCGGAGTAGTAACTGAAGCTTTCTTT. It is translated as CASSPGVVTEAFF.

Worth noting for this clonotype: Likely a read error: the CDR3 ends without its conserved phenylalanine or tryptophan. The genes are TRBV27 and TRBJ2-1, with D possibly being TRBD2 (5 bases). The CDR3 runs 14 residues. Germline CDR1 MNHEY, CDR2 SMNVEV (reference sequence). The CDR3, as DNA: TGTGCCACCAGTTTAGCGAGCTCCTACAATGAGCAGTTCCTC. This encodes CATSLASSYNEQFL.

This chain connects TRBV18 to TRBJ2-7, with D tentatively TRBD1 or TRBD2 (6 bases each). This CDR3 region has 13 residues. Trimming cost V 0 bases and J 5 bases, with 8 bases left between them. Germline-derived CDR1 and CDR2 are KGHSH and LQKENI. The CDR3 sequence: CASSPPGGNEQYF. The CDR3 DNA sequence: TGTGCCAGCTCACCACCAGGGGGGAACGAGCAGTACTTC.

As to this clonotype: Its ends do not fully match the called genes, so a read error is possible. Here the CDR3 reads CVSSTGRLIAKNIQYF. The DNA for the CDR3 is TGTGTCAGCAGCACCGGTAGGCTTATAGCCAAAAACATTCAGTACTTC. The V call is TRBV28, the J call TRBJ2-4, with D unclear. CDR1 and CDR2 (germline): MDHEN, SYDVKM. This CDR3 has 16 residues.

This clonotype has just a few counts. A far larger clone is a single base away, which makes a read error likely. The genes are TRBV2 and TRBJ2-1, with no clear D. This CDR3 is built from 13 residues. Germline V lookup: CDR1 SNHLY, CDR2 FYNNEI. The V end was cut by 5 bases, the J end by 2 bases, with 7 bases between. CDR3 in amino acids: CASSFGPYNEQFF. CDR3 nucleotide sequence: TGTGCCAGCAGTTTTGGCCCCTACAATGAGCAGTTCTTC.